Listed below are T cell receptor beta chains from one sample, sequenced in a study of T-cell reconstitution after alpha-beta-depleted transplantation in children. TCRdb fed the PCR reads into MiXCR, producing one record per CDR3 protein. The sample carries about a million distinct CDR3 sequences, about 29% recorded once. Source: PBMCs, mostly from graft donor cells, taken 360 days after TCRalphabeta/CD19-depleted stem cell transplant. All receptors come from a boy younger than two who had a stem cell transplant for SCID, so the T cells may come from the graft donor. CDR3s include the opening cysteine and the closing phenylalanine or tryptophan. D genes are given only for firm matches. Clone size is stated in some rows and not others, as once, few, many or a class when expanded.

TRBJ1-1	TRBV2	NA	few	CASSVEGRDTEAFF	TGTGCCAGCAGTGTGGAGGGGAGGGACACTGAAGCTTTCTTT
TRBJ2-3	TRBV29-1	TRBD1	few	CSVRDRGFADTQYF	TGCAGCGTCCGTGACAGGGGGTTTGCAGATACGCAGTATTTT
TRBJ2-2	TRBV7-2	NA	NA	CASIAGRAKNTGELFF	TGTGCCAGCATCGCAGGCCGGGCTAAGAACACCGGGGAGCTGTTTTTT
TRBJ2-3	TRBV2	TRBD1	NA	CASSATGTETDTQYF	TGTGCCAGCAGTGCAACCGGGACAGAGACAGATACGCAGTATTTT
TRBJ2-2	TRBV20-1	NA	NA	CSARAWGELFF	TGCAGTGCTAGAGCTTGGGGGGAGCTGTTTTTT
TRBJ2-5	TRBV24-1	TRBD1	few	CATSDPLSGTGEETQYF	TGTGCCACCAGTGATCCTCTTAGCGGGACAGGGGAAGAGACCCAGTACTTC
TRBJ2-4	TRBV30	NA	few	CAWSVLGAKNIQYF	TGTGCCTGGAGTGTACTGGGTGCCAAAAACATTCAGTACTTC
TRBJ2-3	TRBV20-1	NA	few	CSARIRLVAPDTQYF	TGCAGTGCTCGCATCAGACTAGTAGCCCCAGATACGCAGTATTTT
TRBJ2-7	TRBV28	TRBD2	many	CASSLWTLAGGPGEQYF	TGTGCCAGCAGTTTATGGACTTTGGCGGGGGGGCCTGGGGAGCAGTACTTC
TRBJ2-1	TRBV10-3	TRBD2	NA	CAISESLAGESEQFF	TGTGCCATCAGTGAGTCGCTAGCGGGGGAAAGTGAGCAGTTCTTC
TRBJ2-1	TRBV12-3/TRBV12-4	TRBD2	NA	CASSSPLAGGNEQFF	TGTGCCAGCAGTTCTCCTTTGGCGGGGGGCAATGAGCAGTTCTTC
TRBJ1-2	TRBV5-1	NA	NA	CASNDDIQTGNYGYTF	TGCGCCAGCAACGATGACATCCAAACAGGGAACTATGGCTACACCTTC
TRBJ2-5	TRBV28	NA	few	CASSLRHIQETQYF	TGTGCCAGCAGTTTGAGGCACATCCAAGAGACCCAGTACTTC
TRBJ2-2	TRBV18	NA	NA	CASSPNRAYNTGELFF	TGTGCCAGCTCACCAAACAGGGCCTATAACACCGGGGAGCTGTTTTTT
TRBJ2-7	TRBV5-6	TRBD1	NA	CASSAISGTGVEQYF	TGTGCCAGCAGCGCAATATCGGGGACAGGGGTCGAGCAGTACTTC
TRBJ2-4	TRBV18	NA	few	CASSPLAKNIQYF	TGTGCCAGCAGTCCACTAGCCAAAAACATTCAGTACTTC
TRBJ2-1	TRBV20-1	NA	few	CSPTNLFPEQFF	TGCAGTCCGACAAACCTCTTCCCTGAGCAGTTCTTC
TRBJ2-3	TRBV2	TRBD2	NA	CASRDSGGGRGTQYF	TGTGCCAGCAGAGATAGCGGGGGAGGACGGGGTACGCAGTATTTT
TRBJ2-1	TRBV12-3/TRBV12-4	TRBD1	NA	CASSSGQGWGNEQFF	TGTGCCAGCAGTTCCGGACAGGGATGGGGAAATGAGCAGTTCTTC
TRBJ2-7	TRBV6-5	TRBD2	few	CASSYRGVLYEQYF	TGTGCCAGCAGTTACCGGGGGGTCCTTTACGAGCAGTACTTC
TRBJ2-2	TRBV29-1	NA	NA	CSVSFGRFRQEANTGELFF	TGCAGCGTTTCATTTGGCCGATTCCGGCAGGAGGCGAACACCGGGGAGCTGTTTTTT
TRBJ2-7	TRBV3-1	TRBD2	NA	CASSLTSGMWEQYF	TGTGCCAGCAGCCTGACTAGCGGTATGTGGGAGCAGTACTTC
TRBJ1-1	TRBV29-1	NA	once	CSVQKQGLNTEAFF	TGCAGCGTCCAAAAACAGGGCTTAAACACTGAAGCTTTCTTT
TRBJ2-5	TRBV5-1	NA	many	CASSLGGEETQYF	TGTGCCAGCAGTTTAGGAGGGGAAGAGACCCAGTACTTC
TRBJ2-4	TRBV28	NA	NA	CASSRALAKNIQYF	TGTGCCAGCAGTCGGGCCCTAGCCAAAAACATTCAGTACTTC
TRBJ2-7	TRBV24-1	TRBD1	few	CATSDSAGTGRSYEQYF	TGTGCCACCAGTGATTCGGCGGGGACAGGGCGCTCCTACGAGCAGTACTTC
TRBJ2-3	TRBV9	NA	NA	CASSVAAGPSTDTQYF	TGTGCCAGCAGCGTAGCGGCAGGACCTAGCACAGATACGCAGTATTTT
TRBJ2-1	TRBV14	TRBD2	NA	CASSPFPGLAGGSSYNEQFF	TGTGCCAGCAGCCCCTTTCCGGGACTAGCGGGGGGTAGCTCCTACAATGAGCAGTTCTTC
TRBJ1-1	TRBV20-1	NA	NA	CSVIQGNTEAFF	TGCAGTGTTATACAGGGGAACACTGAAGCTTTCTTT
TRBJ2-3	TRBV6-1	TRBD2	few	CASSEGASGGPTDTQYF	TGTGCCAGCAGTGAAGGGGCTAGCGGGGGGCCCACAGATACGCAGTATTTT
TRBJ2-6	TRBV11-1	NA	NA	CASSLGASNLGSGANVLTF	TGTGCCAGCAGCTTAGGGGCCTCTAACCTCGGCTCTGGGGCCAACGTCCTGACTTTC
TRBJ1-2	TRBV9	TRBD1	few	CASSGGRTGAGYGYTF	TGTGCCAGCAGCGGTGGGCGGACAGGCGCGGGCTATGGCTACACCTTC
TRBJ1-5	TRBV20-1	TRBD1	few	CSADRGHSQPQHF	TGCAGTGCTGACAGGGGGCACAGTCAGCCCCAGCATTTT
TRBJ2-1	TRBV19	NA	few	CASSIGGGRGNEQFF	TGTGCCAGTAGTATCGGTGGGGGGCGCGGCAATGAGCAGTTCTTC
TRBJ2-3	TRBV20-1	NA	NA	CSAMCRGPTDTDTQYF	TGCAGTGCTATGTGTCGGGGGCCAACAGACACAGATACGCAGTATTTT
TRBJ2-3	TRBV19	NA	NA	CASSTMTPLGAHLWYF	TGTGCCAGTAGTACAATGACGCCCCTGGGGGCGCACCTCTGGTATTTT
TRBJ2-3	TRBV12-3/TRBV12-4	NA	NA	CASSFKSWPYLDTQYF	TGTGCCAGCAGTTTCAAATCGTGGCCCTACCTAGATACGCAGTATTTT
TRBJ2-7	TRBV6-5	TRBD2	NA	CASSYLSSGKSYEQYF	TGTGCCAGCAGTTACCTATCTAGCGGGAAGTCCTACGAGCAGTACTTC
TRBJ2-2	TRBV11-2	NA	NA	CASSLGTDANTGELFF	TGTGCCAGCAGCTTAGGTACGGACGCCAACACCGGGGAGCTGTTTTTT
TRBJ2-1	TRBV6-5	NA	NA	CASSYSLAEEQFF	TGTGCCAGCAGTTACTCGTTAGCGGAAGAGCAGTTCTTC
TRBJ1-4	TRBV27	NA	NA	CASSPLRGRTNEKLFF	TGTGCCAGCAGTCCGCTTAGGGGCAGGACTAATGAAAAACTGTTTTTT
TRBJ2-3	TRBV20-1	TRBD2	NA	CSATRLAGYTDTQYF	TGCAGTGCTACCCGACTAGCGGGGTACACAGATACGCAGTATTTT
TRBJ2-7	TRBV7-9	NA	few	CASSLFGGGQYF	TGTGCCAGCAGCTTATTCGGGGGTGGACAGTACTTC
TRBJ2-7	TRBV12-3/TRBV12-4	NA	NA	CASSPAPKTYEQYF	TGTGCCAGCAGCCCCGCCCCTAAAACCTACGAGCAGTACTTC
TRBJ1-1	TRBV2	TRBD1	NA	CASRGDRGAFEAFF	TGTGCCAGCAGGGGGGACAGGGGCGCTTTTGAAGCTTTCTTT
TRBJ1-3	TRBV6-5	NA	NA	CASSYAPGPGNTIYF	TGTGCCAGCAGTTACGCCCCGGGGCCTGGAAACACCATATATTTT
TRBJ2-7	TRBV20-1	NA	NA	CSATVFRVREQYF	TGCAGTGCCACGGTCTTCAGGGTCCGGGAGCAGTACTTC
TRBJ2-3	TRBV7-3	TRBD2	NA	CASSFGGGSADTQYF	TGTGCCAGCAGCTTCGGGGGGGGGAGCGCAGATACGCAGTATTTT
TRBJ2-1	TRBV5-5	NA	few	CASSRQPSLGEQFF	TGTGCCAGCAGCCGACAGCCTTCCCTTGGTGAGCAGTTCTTC
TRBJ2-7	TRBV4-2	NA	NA	CASSLSGTQLGYEQYF	TGTGCCAGCAGCCTCTCCGGGACTCAGCTTGGGTACGAGCAGTACTTC
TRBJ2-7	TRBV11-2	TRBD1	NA	CASSLNRGPTYEQYF	TGTGCCAGCAGCTTAAACAGGGGACCAACCTACGAGCAGTACTTC
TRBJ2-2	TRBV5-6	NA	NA	CASMWIYGTGELFF	TGTGCCAGCATGTGGATTTACGGCACCGGGGAGCTGTTTTTT
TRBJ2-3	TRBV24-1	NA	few	CATSDFESRSSTDTQYF	TGTGCCACCAGTGATTTCGAAAGTCGTTCTAGCACAGATACGCAGTATTTT
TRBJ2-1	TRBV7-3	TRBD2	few	CASSTRGGRGNEQFF	TGTGCCAGCAGCACGCGGGGGGGCCGGGGGAATGAGCAGTTCTTC
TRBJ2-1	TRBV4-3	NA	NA	CASSLSGNNEQFF	TGCGCCAGCAGCTTATCGGGGAACAATGAGCAGTTCTTC